The 24 T cell receptor beta chains below all came from one sample that was sequenced in a study of T cell responses to AZD1222 COVID-19 vaccine. TCRdb's table, derived via immunoSEQ multiplex PCR, lists solely in-frame clones and lacks some. The data hold 110,000 to 150,000 clones, with about nine tenths observed a single time. Source: peripheral blood, taken on day 0 of AZD1222 vaccination. These receptors all come from an adult in good health.

V and J are TRBV6-9 and TRBJ1-2, with D hard to call. The germline V gene has CDR1 MNHGY and CDR2 SVAAGI. This CDR3 is built from 12 residues. V lost 3 bases to trimming and J lost 8 bases, with 10 bases between them. The CDR3 sequence is CASSYPSLGYTF. The CDR3 bases are TGTGCCAGCAGTTACCCCAGCCTGGGCTACACCTTC.

V gene TRBV6-1 combines with J gene TRBJ1-4, with D hard to call. The CDR3 consists of 14 residues. V was clipped by 1 base and J by 8 bases, with 11 bases between them. Germline V CDR1 and CDR2: MNHNS, SASEGT. CDR3: CASSEGWGGEKLFF. As DNA, the CDR3 is TGTGCCAGCAGTGAAGGGTGGGGTGGGGAAAAACTGTTTTTT.

V usage is TRBV29-1 and J usage is TRBJ2-1, with D maybe TRBD1 (5 bases). The CDR3 has 12 amino acids. The germline CDR1 and CDR2 sequences are SQVTM and ANQGSEA. Trimming pared 4 bases from V and 4 bases from J, leaving 8 bases between. In DNA, the CDR3 is TGCAGCGTTGGCAGACAGTACAATGAGCAGTTCTTC. It is translated as CSVGRQYNEQFF.

The V gene is TRBV11-2, the J gene TRBJ1-1, with a weak D call TRBD1 (6 bases). This CDR3 has 11 residues. Trimming removed 5 bases from V and 10 bases from J, with 11 bases in between. Germline loops: CDR1 SGHAT, CDR2 FQNNGV. The CDR3 bases are TGTGCCAGCAGCCGTACAGGGTTAGCTTTCTTT. Protein sequence: CASSRTGLAFF.

The rearrangement links TRBV11-2 to TRBJ2-1; 8 positions agree with TRBD2. V was clipped by 4 bases and J by 8 bases; unmatched bases: 19. The CDR3 extends over 18 amino acids. Looked up from germline, CDR1 is SGHAT and CDR2 is FQNNGV. CDR3 amino acids: CASSSDYGGVVGMDEQFF. The CDR3, as DNA: TGTGCCAGCAGCTCGGATTACGGGGGGGTCGTCGGTATGGATGAGCAGTTCTTC.

This chain connects TRBV4-1 to TRBJ1-2, with D possibly matching TRBD1 (5 bases). This CDR3 is 15 amino acids long. The germline V gene encodes CDR1 MGHRA and CDR2 YSYEKL. Trimming left V 7 bases short and J 7 bases short, with 22 bases between. The CDR3 loop reads CASTAAQALGRGYTF. The CDR3, as DNA: TGCGCCAGCACCGCGGCCCAGGCCCTGGGACGTGGCTACACCTTC.

This chain joins TRBV6-5 and TRBJ2-5; 11 positions match TRBD2. The CDR3 loop spans 15 amino acids. Looked up from germline, CDR1 is MNHEY and CDR2 is SVGAGI. J lost 2 bases, V lost 4 bases, and 3 bases had no gene match. The CDR3, as DNA: TGTGCCAGCAGTTTAGCGGGAGGGCCGCAAGAGACCCAGTACTTC. This codes for CASSLAGGPQETQYF.

In its sample, this clone was seen once. The chain employs TRBV25-1 and TRBJ2-1, with unresolved D. Trimming stripped 1 base from V and 4 bases from J, with 14 bases between. CDR1 is MGHDK, CDR2 SYGVNS, per germline. CDR3 length: 16 residues. For the CDR3, the DNA is TGTGCCAGCAGTGAATTTCAACTCTCGAAATACAATGAGCAGTTCTTC. Translated: CASSEFQLSKYNEQFF.

The chain employs TRBV7-9 and TRBJ2-7; D is uncertain. CDR1 and CDR2 (germline): SEHNR, FQNEAQ (reference sequence). This CDR3 has 14 residues. V lost 3 bases, J lost 5 bases, and 14 bases lay in between. The CDR3 protein is CASSFDGNRDEQYF. The CDR3 coding sequence is TGTGCCAGCAGCTTCGACGGAAATCGGGACGAGCAGTACTTC.

The rearrangement uses TRBV28 and TRBJ2-5; 8 positions match TRBD2. CDR1 is MDHEN, CDR2 SYDVKM, per germline. J was trimmed by 5 bases and V by 6 bases; bases with no gene match: 2. The CDR3 is 12 amino acids. CDR3 bases: TGTGCCAGCAGGAGCGGGAGTGAGACCCAGTACTTC. Amino acids: CASRSGSETQYF.

The genes are TRBV2 and TRBJ1-2; D is perhaps TRBD1 (5 bases). Per germline, CDR1 SNHLY and CDR2 FYNNEI. This CDR3 is built from 11 residues. Trimming took off 9 bases at V and 4 bases at J, with 9 bases between the two ends. The CDR3 loop reads CARWGTYGYTF. The DNA for the CDR3 is TGTGCCAGGTGGGGGACCTATGGCTACACCTTC. Full variable domain (missing parts from reference TRBV2 and TRBJ1-2): EPEVTQTPSHQVTQMGQEVILRCVPISNHLYFYWYRQILGQKVEFLVSFYNNEISEKSEIFDDQFSVERPDGSNFTLKIRSTKLEDSAMYFCARWGTYGYTFGSGTRLTVV.

The chain links TRBV24-1 to TRBJ1-1, with unresolved D. The germline gives CDR1 KGHDR, CDR2 SFDVKD. The CDR3 consists of 12 residues. Trimming removed 6 bases from V and 7 bases from J, with 11 bases in between. In nucleotides, the CDR3 is TGTGCCACCAGTAGGGAACACGGTGAAGCTTTCTTT. Its protein product is CATSREHGEAFF.

The V and J genes are TRBV12-3 or TRBV12-4 and TRBJ2-3; TRBD1 aligns across 7 bases. The length of the CDR3 is 12 residues. With 7 bases clipped from V and 3 bases from J, the junction kept 1 base outside the gene matches. The chain's CDR3 is CASTRGTDTQYF. CDR3 bases: TGTGCCAGCACCAGGGGGACAGATACGCAGTATTTT.

The chain joins TRBV15 to TRBJ1-5; the D gene is possibly TRBD1 (6 bases). V was cut by 4 bases and J by 3 bases, with 10 bases left in between. The CDR3 runs to 14 residues. Germline V gene sequence: CDR1 LNHNV, CDR2 YYDKDF (reference sequence). The CDR3 region is CATSIGQPNQPQHF. CDR3 in DNA: TGTGCCACCAGCATCGGACAGCCCAATCAGCCCCAGCATTTT.

This clone showed up just once. The rearrangement joins TRBV6-5 to TRBJ1-3, with TRBD1 identical over 8 bases. The J segment lost 2 bases and the V segment lost 6 bases, leaving 6 bases of the junction unmatched. Germline V gene data show CDR1 as MNHEY and CDR2 as SVGAGI. This CDR3 contains 15 residues. The CDR3 protein is CASSADRGTGNTIYF. The CDR3 DNA sequence: TGTGCCAGCAGCGCAGACAGGGGAACTGGAAACACCATATATTTT.

The gene calls are TRBV19 and TRBJ1-1; D remains ambiguous. Trimming pared 9 bases from V and 4 bases from J, leaving 12 bases between. Germline values: CDR1 LNHDA, CDR2 SQIVND (reference sequence). The CDR3 contains 12 residues. The CDR3 loop is CASRLGSTEAFF. CDR3 sequence (DNA): TGTGCCAGCCGTCTGGGCAGCACTGAAGCTTTCTTT.

The rearrangement uses TRBV19 and TRBJ2-7; 7 bases line up with TRBD2. The CDR3 extends over 13 amino acids. CDR1 and CDR2 (germline): LNHDA, SQIVND (reference sequence). The V gene end was trimmed by 8 bases and the J gene end by 3 bases; junction bases not matched to a gene: 7. CDR3: CASSPSGNYEQYF. CDR3 bases: TGTGCCAGTTCGCCTAGCGGCAACTACGAGCAGTACTTC.

This sequence joins TRBV6-5 and TRBJ1-3; D remains unclear. This CDR3 spans 14 amino acids. Germline V gives CDR1 MNHEY, CDR2 SVGAGI. Between the trimmed V and J ends, which lost 5 bases and 0 bases, there was a span of 8 bases. CDR3 in amino acids: CASSIQSSGNTIYF. CDR3 DNA sequence: TGTGCCAGCAGTATACAGAGCTCTGGAAACACCATATATTTT.

V is TRBV11-3 and J is TRBJ2-1; D perhaps matches TRBD1 (5 bases). Germline CDR1 is SGHNT and CDR2 is YENEEA. Between the trimmed V and J ends, which lost 6 bases and 3 bases, there was a span of 9 bases. This CDR3 is built from 13 residues. DNA of the CDR3: TGTGCCAGCAGTGGGGCGCTCTACAATGAGCAGTTCTTC. Protein product: CASSGALYNEQFF.

This clone was detected only a few times. The rearrangement joins TRBV6-4 to TRBJ1-2, with TRBD1 matching over 7 bases. Germline trimming cut 0 bases from V and 8 bases from J; bases unmatched to any gene: 9. CDR1 and CDR2 from the germline V gene are MRHNA and SNTAGT. This CDR3 region has 15 residues. The CDR3 here is CASSDSGQGVDGYTF. CDR3 nucleotide sequence: TGTGCCAGCAGTGACTCAGGGCAGGGGGTTGACGGCTACACCTTC.

The J gene is TRBJ2-2, the V gene TRBV2, with 8 bases fitting TRBD1. From germline, CDR1 is SNHLY and CDR2 FYNNEI. V was pared by 5 bases and J by 6 bases, with 8 bases of the junction left unmatched. This CDR3 contains 15 residues. The CDR3 here is CASSKQGVKAGELFF. CDR3 DNA sequence: TGTGCCAGCAGTAAACAGGGGGTTAAGGCCGGGGAGCTGTTTTTT.

The rearrangement joins TRBV19 to TRBJ2-1, with 8 nucleotides matching TRBD1. The CDR3 loop spans 16 amino acids. In germline, CDR1 is LNHDA, CDR2 SQIVND (reference sequence). The ends lost 0 bases at V and 6 bases at J; junction bases unmatched: 7. The CDR3 loop reads CASSIDPLTGGNEQFF. CDR3 in DNA: TGTGCCAGTAGTATAGATCCCCTCACAGGGGGCAATGAGCAGTTCTTC. Using reference TRBV19 and TRBJ2-1 for the parts outside the CDR3, the full variable domain is DGGITQSPKYLFRKEGQNVTLSCEQNLNHDAMYWYRQDPGQGLRLIYYSQIVNDFQKGDIAEGYSVSREKKESFPLTVTSAQKNPTAFYLCASSIDPLTGGNEQFFGPGTRLTVL.

The chain links TRBV24-1 to TRBJ1-3; D gene uncertain. Trimming removed 5 bases at V and 0 bases at J, with 19 bases between. From germline, CDR1 is KGHDR and CDR2 SFDVKD. This CDR3 spans 18 amino acids. The CDR3 sequence: CATSVVCPPSVSGNTIYF. The CDR3 coding sequence is TGTGCCACCAGTGTAGTGTGCCCCCCTTCCGTCTCTGGAAACACCATATATTTT.

The V call is TRBV11-1, the J call TRBJ1-1, with D perhaps matching TRBD1 (6 bases). This CDR3 comprises 14 residues. Germline V lookup: CDR1 SGHAT, CDR2 FQDESV (reference sequence). Trimming shortened V by 7 bases and J by 6 bases, and 18 bases separated the two germline ends. Written as DNA, the CDR3 is TGTGCCAGCACCGCCGCGAGACAGGAACCTGAAGCTTTCTTT. Encoded protein: CASTAARQEPEAFF. Filled out from reference TRBV11-1 and TRBJ1-1, the complete variable domain reads EAEVAQSPRYKITEKSQAVAFWCDPISGHATLYWYRQILGQGPELLVQFQDESVVDDSQLPKDRFSAERLKGVDSTLKIQPAELGDSAMYLCASTAARQEPEAFFGQGTRLTVV.